This TCR beta chain derives from a study of cytomegalovirus exposure and HLA in healthy donors. Looking at the study overall: In a previous analysis, some 120 million unique TCR beta sequences were found from 150 million to 200 million T cells.

With regard to this clone: Its antigen remains unknown.

Trimming stripped 2 bases from V and 7 bases from J, with 12 bases between. Germline V gene sequence: CDR1 SGHRS, CDR2 YFSETQ. The CDR3 runs 13 residues. With 60 Vbeta and 13 Jbeta primers, the PCR was carried out. This table comes from immunoSEQ multiplex PCR, and its TCRdb copy is limited to in-frame clones, with some not included. The sample consists of about 50,000 clones, over 75% of them appearing once. The study, taken as a whole, reports: A later examination showed that TCR association rates differed by HLA locus, with DRB1 most and HLA-C fewest. A few chains tied to CMV proved CMV antigen-specific in vitro.

V is TRBV5-1 and J is TRBJ1-2, with D perhaps matching TRBD1 (5 bases). The sequenced sample was PBMCs. This receptor was identified in a boy aged 5-17 years in good health and CMV-seropositive. DNA for the CDR3: TGCGCCAGCAGCTTCAGGGAAGACGGTGGCTACACCTTC. Amino acids: CASSFREDGGYTF.